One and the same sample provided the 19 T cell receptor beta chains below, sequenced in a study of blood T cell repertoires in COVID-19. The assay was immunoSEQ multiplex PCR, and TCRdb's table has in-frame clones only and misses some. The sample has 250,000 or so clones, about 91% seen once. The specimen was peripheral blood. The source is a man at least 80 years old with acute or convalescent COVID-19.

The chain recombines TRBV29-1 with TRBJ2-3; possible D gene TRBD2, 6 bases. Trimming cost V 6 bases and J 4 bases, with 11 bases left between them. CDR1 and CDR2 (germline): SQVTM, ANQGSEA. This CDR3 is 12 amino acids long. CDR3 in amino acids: CSVSTSPDTQYF. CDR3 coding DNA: TGCAGCGTGTCGACTAGTCCAGATACGCAGTATTTT.

CDR3 sequence: CASSQEGPPREKLFF. CDR3 coding DNA: TGCGCCAGCAGCCAAGAGGGGCCCCCGAGGGAAAAACTGTTTTTT. The V call is TRBV4-1, the J call TRBJ1-4; D might be TRBD1 (5 bases). Trimming took off 0 bases at V and 8 bases at J, with 13 bases between the two ends. The CDR3 contains 15 residues. Germline V gene lookup returns CDR1 MGHRA and CDR2 YSYEKL.

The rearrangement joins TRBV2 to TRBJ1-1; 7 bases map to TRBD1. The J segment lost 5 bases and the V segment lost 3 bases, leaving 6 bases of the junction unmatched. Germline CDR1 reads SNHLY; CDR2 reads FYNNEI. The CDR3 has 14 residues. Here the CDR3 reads CASSEAGGVTEAFF. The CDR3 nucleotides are TGTGCCAGCAGTGAGGCAGGGGGTGTGACTGAAGCTTTCTTT. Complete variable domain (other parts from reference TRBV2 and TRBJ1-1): EPEVTQTPSHQVTQMGQEVILRCVPISNHLYFYWYRQILGQKVEFLVSFYNNEISEKSEIFDDQFSVERPDGSNFTLKIRSTKLEDSAMYFCASSEAGGVTEAFFGQGTRLTVV.

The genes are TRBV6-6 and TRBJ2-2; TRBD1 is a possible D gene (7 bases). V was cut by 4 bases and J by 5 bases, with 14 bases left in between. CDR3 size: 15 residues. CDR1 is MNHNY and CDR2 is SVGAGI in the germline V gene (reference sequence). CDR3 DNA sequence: TGTGCCAGCAGTTTCACAGGGGAGGCAACCGGGGAGCTGTTTTTT. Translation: CASSFTGEATGELFF.

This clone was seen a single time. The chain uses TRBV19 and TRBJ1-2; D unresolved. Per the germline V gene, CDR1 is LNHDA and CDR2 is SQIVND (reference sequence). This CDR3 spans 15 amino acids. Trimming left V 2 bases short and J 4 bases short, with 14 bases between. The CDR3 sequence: CASSISGIPFYGYTF. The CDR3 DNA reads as TGTGCCAGTAGTATATCGGGGATACCTTTCTATGGCTACACCTTC.

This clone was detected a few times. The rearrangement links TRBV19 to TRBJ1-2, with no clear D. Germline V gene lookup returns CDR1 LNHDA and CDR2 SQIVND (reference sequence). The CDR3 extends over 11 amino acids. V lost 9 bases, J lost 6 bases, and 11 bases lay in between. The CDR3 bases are TGTGCCAGCCAGCACAGAGATGGCTACACCTTC. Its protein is CASQHRDGYTF.

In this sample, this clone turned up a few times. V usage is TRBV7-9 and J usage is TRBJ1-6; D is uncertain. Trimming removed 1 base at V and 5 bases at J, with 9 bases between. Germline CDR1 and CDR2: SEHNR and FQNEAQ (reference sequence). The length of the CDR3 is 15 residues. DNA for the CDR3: TGTGCCAGCAGCTTAGATGTCGGGGATAATTCACCCCTCCACTTT. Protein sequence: CASSLDVGDNSPLHF.

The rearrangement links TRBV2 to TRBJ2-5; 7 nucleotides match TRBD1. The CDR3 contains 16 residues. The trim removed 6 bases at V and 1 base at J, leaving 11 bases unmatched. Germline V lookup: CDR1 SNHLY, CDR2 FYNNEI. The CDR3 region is CASRPTGTEIQETQYF. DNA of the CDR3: TGTGCCAGCAGACCTACCGGGACAGAGATCCAAGAGACCCAGTACTTC.

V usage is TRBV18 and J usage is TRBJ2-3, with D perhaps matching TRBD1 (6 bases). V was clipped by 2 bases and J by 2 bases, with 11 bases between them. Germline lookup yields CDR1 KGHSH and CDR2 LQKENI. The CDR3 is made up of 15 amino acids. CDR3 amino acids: CASSPTQGHTDTQYF. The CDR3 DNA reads TGTGCCAGCTCACCAACCCAGGGACACACAGATACGCAGTATTTT.

In DNA, the CDR3 is TGCGCCAGCAGCCAAGATAGCAGCGGGAGGGGATACGAGCAGTACTTC. Protein sequence: CASSQDSSGRGYEQYF. This chain links TRBV4-1 with TRBJ2-7, with 10 bases lining up with TRBD2. Trimming removed 0 bases from V and 4 bases from J; junction bases left unmatched: 6. The CDR3 is made up of 16 amino acids. CDR1 is MGHRA, CDR2 YSYEKL, per germline.

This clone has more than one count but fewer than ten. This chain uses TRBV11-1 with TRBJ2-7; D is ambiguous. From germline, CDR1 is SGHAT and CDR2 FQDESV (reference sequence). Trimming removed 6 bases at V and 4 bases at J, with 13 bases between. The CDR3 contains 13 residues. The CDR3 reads CASSKAGAYEQYF. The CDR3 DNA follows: TGTGCCAGCAGTAAAGCTGGAGCGTACGAGCAGTACTTC.

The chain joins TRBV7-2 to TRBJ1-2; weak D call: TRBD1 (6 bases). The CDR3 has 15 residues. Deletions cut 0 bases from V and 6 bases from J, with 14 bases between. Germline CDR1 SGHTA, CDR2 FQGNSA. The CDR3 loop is CASSLAVGGANGYTF. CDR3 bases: TGTGCCAGCAGCTTAGCGGTTGGGGGGGCGAATGGCTACACCTTC. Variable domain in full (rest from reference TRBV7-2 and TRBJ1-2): GAGVSQSPSNKVTEKGKDVELRCDPISGHTALYWYRQSLGQGLEFLIYFQGNSAPDKSGLPSDRFSAERTGGSVSTLTIQRTQQEDSAVYLCASSLAVGGANGYTFGSGTRLTVV.

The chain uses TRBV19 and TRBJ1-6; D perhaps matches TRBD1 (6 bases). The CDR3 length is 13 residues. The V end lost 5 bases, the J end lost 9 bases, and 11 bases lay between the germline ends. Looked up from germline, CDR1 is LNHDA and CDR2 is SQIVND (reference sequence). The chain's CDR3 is CASSLRTVSPLHF. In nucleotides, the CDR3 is TGTGCCAGTAGTTTACGGACAGTTTCACCCCTCCACTTT.

The CDR3 spells CASSPALHLNTEAFF. The CDR3 DNA sequence: TGTGCCAGCTCACCAGCCTTACACCTGAACACTGAAGCTTTCTTT. The rearrangement uses TRBV18 and TRBJ1-1; the D is unclear. Deletions cut 2 bases from V and 0 bases from J, with 10 bases between. The CDR3 loop spans 15 amino acids. From germline, CDR1 is KGHSH and CDR2 LQKENI.

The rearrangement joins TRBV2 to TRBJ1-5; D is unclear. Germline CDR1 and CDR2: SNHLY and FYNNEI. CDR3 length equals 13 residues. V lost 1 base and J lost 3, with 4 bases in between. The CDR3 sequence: CASSEDLNQPQHF. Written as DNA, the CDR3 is TGTGCCAGCAGTGAAGATCTCAATCAGCCCCAGCATTTT.

The CDR3 sequence: CASSRGQGAGYEQYF. DNA of the CDR3: TGCGCCAGCAGCAGGGGACAGGGGGCAGGGTACGAGCAGTACTTC. The chain recombines TRBV5-1 with TRBJ2-7, with TRBD1 matching 12 bases. There are 15 residues in the CDR3. CDR1 is SGHRS, CDR2 YFSETQ, per germline. V trimming: 4 bases; J trimming: 4 bases; junction bases outside the gene matches: 6.

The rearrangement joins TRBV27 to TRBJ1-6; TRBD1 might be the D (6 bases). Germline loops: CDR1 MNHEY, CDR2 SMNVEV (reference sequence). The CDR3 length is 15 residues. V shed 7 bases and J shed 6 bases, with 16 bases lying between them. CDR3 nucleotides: TGTGCCAGCACCTTAGGGGGGGAGGGTAATTCACCCCTCCACTTT. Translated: CASTLGGEGNSPLHF.

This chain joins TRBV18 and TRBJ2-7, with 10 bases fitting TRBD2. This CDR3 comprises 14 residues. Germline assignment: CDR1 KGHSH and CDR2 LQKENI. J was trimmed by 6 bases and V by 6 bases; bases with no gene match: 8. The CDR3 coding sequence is TGTGCCAGCTCGGCTAGCGGGAGCTTTGGCGAGCAGTACTTC. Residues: CASSASGSFGEQYF.

The CDR3 spells CASSLSRGELYEQYF. The DNA of the CDR3 is TGTGCCAGCAGTTTATCCAGGGGAGAACTCTACGAGCAGTACTTC. This chain links TRBV27 with TRBJ2-7, with D perhaps TRBD1 (6 bases). Trimming took off 0 bases at V and 3 bases at J, with 12 bases between the two ends. The CDR3 runs to 15 residues. Per germline, CDR1 MNHEY and CDR2 SMNVEV (reference sequence).